Below, 20 T cell receptor beta chains from the same sample are listed, as sequenced in a study of blood T cell repertoires in COVID-19. Assay: immunoSEQ multiplex PCR; the TCRdb copy retains only in-frame clones and omits some. The top ten clones hold 44% of a sample with some 38,000 clones, approximately 85% of them seen once. Sequences were obtained from peripheral blood. These receptors originate from a man in his sixties with active or convalescent COVID-19.

The count of this clone is one. The chain couples TRBV5-1 to TRBJ2-3; tentative D call: TRBD1 (5 bases). Germline CDR1 is SGHRS and CDR2 is YFSETQ. There are 14 residues in the CDR3. Trimming cost V 0 bases and J 7 bases, with 12 bases left between them. CDR3 in amino acids: CASSLEQGRYTQYF. CDR3 coding DNA: TGCGCCAGCAGCTTGGAGCAGGGAAGGTATACGCAGTATTTT.

V is TRBV14 and J is TRBJ1-4, with D perhaps TRBD1 (6 bases). CDR1 and CDR2 (germline): SGHDN, FVKESK. Trimming removed 4 bases from V and 5 bases from J, with 14 bases in between. The CDR3 contains 15 residues. In DNA, the CDR3 is TGTGCCAGCAGCCGTACAACAGGGTGGAATGAAAAACTGTTTTTT. The encoded protein is CASSRTTGWNEKLFF.

J is TRBJ2-2 and V is TRBV6-5, with 8 bases matching TRBD2. The CDR3 totals 13 residues. Germline values: CDR1 MNHEY, CDR2 SVGAGI. The trim removed 7 bases at V and 4 bases at J, leaving 2 bases unmatched. Here the CDR3 DNA reads TGTGCCAGCACGGGAGGGCGCACCGGGGAGCTGTTTTTT. Protein product: CASTGGRTGELFF.

V usage is TRBV15 and J usage is TRBJ1-5; unclear D gene. The V gene's germline CDR1 is LNHNV and CDR2 YYDKDF (reference sequence). The CDR3 covers 14 residues. With 0 bases removed from V and 2 bases from J, the gap between germline ends came to 5 bases. The CDR3 DNA reads TGTGCCACCAGCAGAGACGGGGGCAATCAGCCCCAGCATTTT. Translating gives CATSRDGGNQPQHF.

This chain connects TRBV12-3 or TRBV12-4 to TRBJ1-1; D might be TRBD1 (5 bases). Trimming cost V 6 bases and J 1 base, with 9 bases left between them. The CDR3 spans 13 residues. The CDR3 protein is CASRYDRNTEAFF. Here the CDR3 DNA reads TGTGCCAGCAGATATGACAGGAACACTGAAGCTTTCTTT.

V gene TRBV6-5 combines with J gene TRBJ1-2, with D uncertain. This CDR3 is 15 amino acids long. The germline gives CDR1 MNHEY, CDR2 SVGAGI. V shed 6 bases and J shed 4 bases, with 18 bases lying between them. CDR3 in DNA: TGTGCCAGCAGCCCCACCCGACCACTAGGCTATGGCTACACCTTC. Translated, it gives CASSPTRPLGYGYTF.

The V and J genes are TRBV5-1 and TRBJ1-2, with a weak D call TRBD1 (6 bases). Germline V gene lookup returns CDR1 SGHRS and CDR2 YFSETQ. The CDR3 sequence is 16 residues long. The ends were cut back, 0 bases at V and 1 base at J, with 13 bases in the middle. CDR3 loop: CASSLVPGAVNYGYTF. The CDR3 nucleotides read TGCGCCAGCAGCTTGGTTCCAGGGGCCGTTAACTATGGCTACACCTTC.

The chain combines TRBV7-2 with TRBJ2-1, with 8 bases lining up with TRBD1. Trimming cost V 5 bases and J 7 bases; bases outside gene matches: 10. This CDR3 has 15 amino acids. Per the germline V gene, CDR1 is SGHTA and CDR2 is FQGNSA. The CDR3 region has the DNA TGTGCCAGCAGCACTCTGGACAGGGCGAGGAATGAGCAGTTCTTC. It specifies CASSTLDRARNEQFF.

The chain carries TRBV6-2 or TRBV6-3 and TRBJ2-7, with 10 positions matching TRBD2. V dropped 0 bases and J dropped 1; count of bases not matched to a gene: 15. The CDR3 covers 20 residues. The V gene's germline CDR1 is MNHEY and CDR2 SVGEGT. Here the CDR3 DNA reads TGTGCCAGCAGTTACTCTCTTAGGCCGGGAGGGACTAGCGTTTCCTACGAGCAGTACGTC. Translated, it gives CASSYSLRPGGTSVSYEQYV.

The rearrangement links TRBV19 to TRBJ2-1, with a tentative D call TRBD1 (6 bases). V lost 8 bases, J lost 6 bases, and 14 bases lay in between. The CDR3 consists of 13 residues. Germline assignment: CDR1 LNHDA and CDR2 SQIVND (reference sequence). CDR3 in DNA: TGTGCCAGTCGGACAGTTTCGGGCAATGAGCAGTTCTTC. Amino acid sequence: CASRTVSGNEQFF.

This rearrangement joins TRBV10-3 to TRBJ1-4; 7 positions agree with TRBD1. In germline, CDR1 is ENHRY, CDR2 SYGVKD. Trimming at V came to 6 bases and at J to 8 bases, leaving 6 bases not matched to a gene. The CDR3 runs to 13 residues. The DNA of the CDR3 is TGTGCCATCAGCCCTATGGACAGGGAAAAACTGTTTTTT. Translated, it gives CAISPMDREKLFF.

The rearrangement joins TRBV19 to TRBJ2-1; D is uncertain. The V gene lost 5 bases and the J gene lost 8 bases, with 13 bases spanning the gap. The CDR3 length is 13 residues. CDR1 and CDR2 from the germline V gene are LNHDA and SQIVND (reference sequence). CDR3 nucleotide sequence: TGTGCCAGTAGTGTTGACTGGTCCGATGAGCAGTTCTTC. Residues: CASSVDWSDEQFF. Full variable domain (rest looked up from reference TRBV19 and TRBJ2-1): DGGITQSPKYLFRKEGQNVTLSCEQNLNHDAMYWYRQDPGQGLRLIYYSQIVNDFQKGDIAEGYSVSREKKESFPLTVTSAQKNPTAFYLCASSVDWSDEQFFGPGTRLTVL.

V is TRBV5-6 and J is TRBJ1-6, with D perhaps TRBD1 (5 bases). This CDR3 comprises 14 residues. The germline V and J ends were trimmed by 4 bases and 3 bases, with 8 bases remaining between them. Looked up from germline, CDR1 is SGHDT and CDR2 is YYEEEE. The CDR3 nucleotides read TGTGCCAGCAGCGCAGGGCTCTATAATTCACCCCTCCACTTT. Translation: CASSAGLYNSPLHF. Looking up the rest from reference TRBV5-6 and TRBJ1-6 gives the full variable domain: DAGVTQSPTHLIKTRGQQVTLRCSPKSGHDTVSWYQQALGQGPQFIFQYYEEEERQRGNFPDRFSGHQFPNYSSELNVNALLLGDSALYLCASSAGLYNSPLHFGNGTRLTVT.

The rearrangement links TRBV29-1 to TRBJ1-2; 8 bases align to TRBD1. V dropped 7 bases and J dropped 6; count of bases not matched to a gene: 10. Germline V gene sequence: CDR1 SQVTM, CDR2 ANQGSEA. The CDR3 has 13 residues. CDR3 bases: TGCAGCGCCCGGGACAGGCTCACGGATGGCTACACCTTC. It specifies CSARDRLTDGYTF.

The chain joins TRBV6-2 or TRBV6-3 to TRBJ2-5; 7 nucleotides agree with TRBD2. Germline V gene lookup returns CDR1 MNHEY and CDR2 SVGEGT. The ends lost 2 bases at V and 0 bases at J; junction bases unmatched: 9. The CDR3 covers 17 residues. DNA of the CDR3: TGTGCCAGCAGTTACATCCGGCTAGCGGCGCACCAAGAGACCCAGTACTTC. Its protein is CASSYIRLAAHQETQYF.

The chain couples TRBV3-1 (or the pseudogene TRBV3-2) to TRBJ2-7; 12 bases align to TRBD2. V shed 6 bases, J shed 7 bases, and the junction held 4 bases outside the gene matches. Germline V gene data show CDR1 as LGHDT and CDR2 as YNNKEL (reference sequence). This CDR3 contains 13 residues. The CDR3 nucleotides read TGTGCCAGCAGTCTAGCGGGAGGGGAAGAGCAGTACGTC. Its protein product is CASSLAGGEEQYV.

The chain carries TRBV2 and TRBJ2-2; D is perhaps TRBD1 (5 bases). Germline CDR1 SNHLY, CDR2 FYNNEI. The CDR3 is 11 residues long. Trimming left V 6 bases short and J 7 bases short, with 6 bases between. The CDR3 bases are TGTGCCAGCAGAGGGGACGGGGAGCTGTTTTTT. It yields the protein CASRGDGELFF.

The rearrangement links TRBV18 to TRBJ1-4, with D uncertain. This CDR3 has 14 amino acids. V shed 1 base and J shed 7 bases, with 10 bases lying between them. Germline loops: CDR1 KGHSH, CDR2 LQKENI. For the CDR3, the DNA is TGTGCCAGCTCACCACGAGGAGGGCCTGAAAAACTGTTTTTT. Amino acids: CASSPRGGPEKLFF.

This clone was observed once. This rearrangement joins TRBV6-5 to TRBJ1-1; 7 bases map to TRBD1. In germline, CDR1 is MNHEY, CDR2 SVGAGI. CDR3 length equals 13 residues. V trimming: 2 bases; J trimming: 6 bases; junction bases outside the gene matches: 3. The CDR3 reads CASSYGQGAEAFF. CDR3 in DNA: TGTGCCAGCAGTTACGGTCAGGGGGCTGAAGCTTTCTTT.

In this sample, this clone turned up a few times. The chain recombines TRBV6-1 with TRBJ1-1; D unresolved. V was pared by 3 bases and J by 5 bases, with 10 bases between. The CDR3 has 13 residues. Germline loops: CDR1 MNHNS, CDR2 SASEGT. This CDR3 is CASSESQKTEAFF. Written as DNA, the CDR3 is TGTGCCAGCAGTGAGTCCCAGAAGACTGAAGCTTTCTTT.